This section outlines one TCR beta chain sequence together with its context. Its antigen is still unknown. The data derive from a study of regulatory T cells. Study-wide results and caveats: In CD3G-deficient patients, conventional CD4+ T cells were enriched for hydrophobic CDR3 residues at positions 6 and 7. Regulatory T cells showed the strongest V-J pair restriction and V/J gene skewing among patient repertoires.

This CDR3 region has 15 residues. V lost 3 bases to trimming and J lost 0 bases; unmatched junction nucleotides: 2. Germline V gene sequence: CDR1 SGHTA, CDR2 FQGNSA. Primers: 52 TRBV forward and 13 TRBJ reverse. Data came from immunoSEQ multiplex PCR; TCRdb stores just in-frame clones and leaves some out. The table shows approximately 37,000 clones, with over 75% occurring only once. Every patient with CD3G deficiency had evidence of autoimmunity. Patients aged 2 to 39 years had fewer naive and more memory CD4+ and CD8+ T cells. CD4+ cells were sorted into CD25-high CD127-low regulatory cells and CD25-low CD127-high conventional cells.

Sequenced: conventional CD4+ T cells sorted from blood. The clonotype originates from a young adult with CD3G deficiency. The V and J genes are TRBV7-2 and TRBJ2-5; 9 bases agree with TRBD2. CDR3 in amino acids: CASSFSGGHQETQYF. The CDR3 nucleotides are TGTGCCAGCAGCTTTAGCGGGGGCCACCAAGAGACCCAGTACTTC.